This T cell receptor (beta chain) was retrieved from a study of T cell repertoires in cytomegalovirus infection. Study information: Based on public TCR beta signatures, there were indications of CMV infection and of a matching HLA type.

Looked up from germline, CDR1 is MNHNY and CDR2 is SVGAGI (reference sequence). This CDR3 comprises 14 residues. Between the trimmed V and J ends, which lost 0 bases and 1 base, there was a span of 5 bases. TCRdb processed the reads anew with MiXCR; each CDR3 protein has one entry. Counted here are under 800,000 distinct CDR3 sequences, around 24% occurring once; the ten biggest clones make up less than 10%. This clonotype has a handful of counts. Its antigen is unidentified. General observations from the study: In two of eight donors, the top clonotype was HLA-C-restricted CMV-specific.

This receptor was obtained from a human donor in good health (CMV status not recorded). Some clones in this sample may be carry-over from other donors' samples. The V gene is TRBV6-6, the J gene TRBJ2-3; the D is unclear. Sequencing input: CD8+ T cells from PBMCs. DNA of the CDR3: TGTGCCAGCAGTTACTCGATAGGCACAGATACGCAGTATTTT. It codes for CASSYSIGTDTQYF.